This section outlines one T cell receptor beta chain sequence together with its context. The data are from a study of T-cell reconstitution after alpha-beta-depleted transplantation in children. Preparation of the TCRbeta library was carried out with unique molecular identifiers. A single record per CDR3 protein comes from TCRdb applying MiXCR to the PCR reads. The repertoire includes some 450,000 distinct CDR3 sequences, 43% of them detected once, and 25% to 30% sits in the top ten. Trimming removed 2 bases at V and 6 bases at J, with 17 bases between. Germline-derived CDR1 and CDR2 are SEHNR and FQNEAQ (reference sequence). CDR3 size: 15 residues.

The gene calls are TRBV7-9 and TRBJ2-7, with D tentatively TRBD2 (5 bases). Sequenced here: PBMCs, sampled before TCRalphabeta/CD19-depleted stem cell transplant. This clonotype was obtained from a girl under 10 years old with aplastic anemia, due to receive a stem cell transplant. The CDR3 nucleotides are TGTGCCAGCAGCTTATCGGCAGAGGGTCGTTTCGAGCAGTACTTC. This sequence encodes CASSLSAEGRFEQYF.